The clone carrying this TCR beta chain was seen only a few times. The sample comes from a study of T cells in Graves' hyperthyroidism and ophthalmopathy. Amplified TCR beta CDR3 regions derived from RNA transcripts. Using the HTBI primer set, a first-round RT-PCR was run on the TCR CDR3. One entry per CDR3 protein results from TCRdb running MiXCR on the multiplex PCR reads. The data hold 600,000 or so distinct CDR3 sequences, with about 14% observed a single time. This CDR3 has 14 amino acids. The V and J ends lost 4 bases and 6 bases, in that order; junction bases with no gene match: 7. V and J are TRBV12-3 or TRBV12-4 and TRBJ2-3; 7 bases agree with TRBD1. The TCR sequence derives from a young woman with Graves' ophthalmopathy. The source material was blood. The CDR3 spells CASSSSPRGDTQYF. In nucleotides, the CDR3 is TGTGCCAGCAGTTCCTCCCCCAGGGGGGATACGCAGTATTTT.